This T cell receptor (beta chain) was identified during a study of blood T cell repertoires in COVID-19. Trimming took 5 bases from V and 5 from J; bases not matched to a gene: 7. Germline CDR1 GTSNPN, CDR2 SVGIG (reference sequence). CDR3 size: 14 residues. Per the original data handling: Reference gene primer amplification gave estimated nucleated cell counts. Method: immunoSEQ multiplex PCR; TCRdb's copy keeps in-frame clones and lacks some. From that table come the V and J calls and clone size; the DNA was used to work out D and trimming. Here the sample spans 350,000 to 450,000 clones, 70% to 90% being singletons.

The specimen was peripheral blood. The chain has TRBV30 and TRBJ1-3; 9 bases are shared with TRBD1. The sequence was obtained from a man aged 35 to 55 with acute or convalescent COVID-19. The DNA for the CDR3 is TGTGCCTGGTTCAGACAGGGGGACAGAAACACCATATATTTT. This codes for CAWFRQGDRNTIYF.